This T cell receptor beta chain was identified in a study of regulatory T cells in long-lasting Graves disease. CDR3 length: 13 residues. Germline lookup yields CDR1 LNHDA and CDR2 SQIVND (reference sequence). The V end lost 5 bases, the J end lost 7 bases, and 12 bases lay between the germline ends. Indicated time point: newly diagnosed GD, antithyroid drugs for less than 3 months. PBMC-derived RNA was used for the TCR library. American Thyroid Association guidelines defined how Graves' disease was diagnosed. This clonotype was counted ten times or more. Its antigen is as yet unknown. Regarding the study as a whole: Peripheral blood was the sole material, not thyroid tissue.

Both iRepertoire HTBI primers and Arm-PCR of CDR3 regions were used to build the TCR beta libraries. TCRdb ran MiXCR on the multiplex PCR reads and lists one entry per CDR3 protein. There are around 500,000 distinct CDR3 sequences in the sample; 12% occur only once, and 8% to 10% lies in the top ten. The sample was also linked to a second study, of T cells in Graves' hyperthyroidism and ophthalmopathy. That work states: Separating ophthalmopathy from stable hyperthyroidism was achieved by a 13 V-J model.

This sequence was found in a woman aged 25 to 39 with Graves disease. The genes are TRBV19 and TRBJ1-5; D ambiguous. Sequenced here: peripheral blood mononuclear cells (PBMCs), sampled at new diagnosis, from a patient treated with antithyroid drugs. The CDR3 loop reads CASSARSRQPQHF. DNA of the CDR3: TGTGCCAGTAGTGCCCGGTCGCGGCAGCCCCAGCATTTT.